This TCR beta chain was sequenced for a study of T cell repertoires in cytomegalovirus infection. As regards this clonotype: Its antigen is currently unknown.

TCRdb ran MiXCR on the reads and lists one entry per CDR3 protein. The data show some 320,000 distinct CDR3 sequences, 29% seen once. The specimen was cultured PBMCs, collected from culture after CMV antigen stimulation. The sequence was collected from a human donor in good health (CMV status not recorded). Some clones in this sample may be carry-over from other donors' samples.

CDR3 in DNA: TGTGCCAGCACCTTGGCCGGCTACGAGCAGTACTTC. Its translation is CASTLAGYEQYF. The chain recombines TRBV12-3 or TRBV12-4 with TRBJ2-7, with D uncertain. Trimming removed 7 bases from V and 3 bases from J, with 10 bases in between. The CDR3 extends over 12 amino acids.